This T cell receptor beta chain was sequenced for a study of regulatory T cells in long-lasting Graves disease (dated by TCRdb to the early 2020s). With respect to the entire study: Persistent Graves' disease meant more than 5 years of antithyroid drug treatment with TSH receptor autoantibodies that stayed positive. Patients with persistent Graves' disease were compared with patients with newly diagnosed Graves' disease using TCR sequencing and RNA sequencing of peripheral blood. The study was registered as a clinical trial and conducted in China. A total of some 35 samples underwent TCR sequencing, from around 13 patients with persistent Graves' disease and 20 patients with newly diagnosed Graves' disease. Antithyroid drugs had been taken for ten to twelve years on average by persistent Graves' disease patients in the clinical cohort. Broad study findings and their caveats: Patients with persistent disease shared more public clonotypes (approximately 2,500) than newly diagnosed patients did (more than 900). As a limitation, the authors acknowledged that the small sample size may reduce accuracy. Persistent disease showed preferential use of TRBV28, TRBJ1-2 and TRBJ2-5, whereas newly diagnosed disease favored TRBV20-1 and TRBJ2-1. Because the primary lesion, thyroid tissue, could not be accessed, the study looked at peripheral blood alone. Sequencing and analysis were restricted to the TCR beta chain. Lower TCR Shannon entropy and fewer highly expanded clones were observed in persistent Graves' disease patients than in newly diagnosed patients, which suggested clonal expansion.

The CDR3 spans 14 residues, from the cysteine through the phenylalanine. Of all the DNA, just the CDR3 is kept, 42 bases in frame from base 1. V is shortened by 0 bases, J by 5 bases, and the region joining them spans 14 bases. The germline V gene (reference sequence) specifies DFQATT as CDR1 and SNEGSKA as CDR2. The library was built by means of multiplex PCR. Sequencer: Illumina HiSeq 4000. iRepertoire HTBI primers and Arm-PCR amplification of CDR3 regions were used to construct TCR beta libraries. PCR products were gel purified before sequencing. Per the authors' processing: Gene usage analysis of CDR3 amino acid clonotypes used the roughly 60 TRBV and about 13 TRBJ segments found across samples. COPE and FqMerger were used to merge filtered high-quality paired reads into contigs. BLAST was used to align contigs to IMGT TRBV, TRBD and TRBJ reference genes, and CDR3 was defined according to IMGT. Highly expanded clones were defined as clonotypes with a frequency above 0.1%. Shannon entropy served as the measure of repertoire diversity, while the Gini coefficient captured V-J evenness. Clonotypes shared by more than one individual were considered public. Starting from the raw public reads, TCRdb applied fastp trimming at Q25, assembled clones with MiXCR and retained in-frame beta chains. Rows are unified per CDR3 protein, each entry keeping the most common DNA and genes. The V and J calls here are based on TCRdb, not the publication. In all, the sample holds around 450,000 distinct CDR3 sequences, and roughly 21% of those were seen once. The ten largest make up about 6.6% of the sample.

This clonotype was counted many times. What this receptor recognizes is not known. Base qualities are not recorded, but no much larger clone differs from it by a single base. According to the study, the label for this sample's time point signals: persistent/refractory GD, antithyroid drugs over 5 years with positive TRAb. RNA was extracted from PBMCs in TRIzol for both TCR sequencing and RNA sequencing. Graves' disease was diagnosed according to American Thyroid Association guidelines. The patients came from an endocrinology department in Xi'an, China. Each patient gave around 9 milliliters of peripheral blood, collected in an EDTA anticoagulant tube. Ficoll Paque Plus density gradient separation was used to isolate PBMCs, and no further T cell sorting was performed. RNA quality was checked with an Agilent 2100 Bioanalyzer and agarose gel, and concentration with a NanoDrop 2000.

The chain is made from TRBV20-1 and TRBJ2-7; a weak D assignment points to TRBD1 (6 bases agree). The sequence derives from a female donor with Graves disease. The material was peripheral blood mononuclear cells (PBMCs), obtained when the disease was refractory, from a patient treated with antithyroid drugs. The base sequence is TGCAGTGCTAGAGATGCGCAGGGGATCAACGAGCAGTACTTC. This gives the protein CSARDAQGINEQYF.